This is a list of T cell receptor beta chains from one sample in a study of blood T cell repertoires in COVID-19. The data were produced by immunoSEQ multiplex PCR, yet TCRdb's version contains in-frame clones alone and is incomplete. The repertoire holds some 240,000 clones, with about 82% as singletons. The material sequenced was peripheral blood. The receptors originated from a woman aged 70-85 years with COVID-19, enrolled during active disease. Each CDR3 is given with its conserved first and last residue. The D gene is left open where the match is weak. Clone sizes are given selectively: once, few, many, or a class where the clone is expanded.

clone size: .; D gene: .; V gene: TRBV5-6; J gene: TRBJ1-2; CDR3 DNA: TGTGCCAGCAGCTTGTCGTGGGGGACTAGCTATGGCTACACCTTC; CDR3 protein: CASSLSWGTSYGYTF
clone size: .; D gene: TRBD2; V gene: TRBV10-3; J gene: TRBJ2-5; CDR3 DNA: TGTGCCATCAGTGACCCTTCCCTAGCGGATGTACAAGAGACCCAGTACTTC; CDR3 protein: CAISDPSLADVQETQYF
clone size: .; D gene: .; V gene: TRBV2; J gene: TRBJ1-2; CDR3 DNA: TGTGCCAGCAGTGGAGGGTTTGGCTACACCTTC; CDR3 protein: CASSGGFGYTF
clone size: .; D gene: TRBD1; V gene: TRBV9; J gene: TRBJ1-5; CDR3 DNA: TGTGCCAGCAAAATAGAGGCTGTAACATTGTGGGGACAGGGGGGTCAGCCCCAGCATTTT; CDR3 protein: CASKIEAVTLWGQGGQPQHF
clone size: .; D gene: .; V gene: TRBV6-2/TRBV6-3; J gene: TRBJ2-7; CDR3 DNA: TGTGCCAGCAGTTACAGCCAGGGACAGTACTTC; CDR3 protein: CASSYSQGQYF
clone size: .; D gene: .; V gene: TRBV3-1/TRBV3-2; J gene: TRBJ2-3; CDR3 DNA: TGTGCCAGCAGCCAAGATATCGGTGGAGGCGTAGATACGCAGTATTTT; CDR3 protein: CASSQDIGGGVDTQYF
clone size: .; D gene: .; V gene: TRBV6-1; J gene: TRBJ2-7; CDR3 DNA: TGTGCCAGCAGCCCCGACGGCGGGGCCGGGGAGCAGTACTTC; CDR3 protein: CASSPDGGAGEQYF
clone size: once; D gene: .; V gene: TRBV5-4; J gene: TRBJ1-6; CDR3 DNA: TGTGCCAGCAGCTTCGCAGGGAGGAATAATTCACCCCTCCACTTT; CDR3 protein: CASSFAGRNNSPLHF
clone size: .; D gene: .; V gene: TRBV5-1; J gene: TRBJ1-6; CDR3 DNA: TGCGCCAGCAGCTTGGAGGAGGGTCTGGAGAATTCACCCCTCCACTTT; CDR3 protein: CASSLEEGLENSPLHF
clone size: .; D gene: .; V gene: TRBV7-2; J gene: TRBJ1-5; CDR3 DNA: TGTGCCAGCAGCCAGGACAGTCGCAATCAGCCCCAGCATTTT; CDR3 protein: CASSQDSRNQPQHF
clone size: .; D gene: TRBD1; V gene: TRBV6-1; J gene: TRBJ1-2; CDR3 DNA: TGTGCCAGCAGTGAATGGGGACAGGGGTATGGCTACACCTTC; CDR3 protein: CASSEWGQGYGYTF
clone size: .; D gene: .; V gene: TRBV12-3/TRBV12-4; J gene: TRBJ2-3; CDR3 DNA: TGTGCCAGCAGGGAGGGCCTGGGGTTTACGCAGTATTTT; CDR3 protein: CASREGLGFTQYF
clone size: .; D gene: .; V gene: TRBV11-3; J gene: TRBJ2-3; CDR3 DNA: TGTGCCAGCAGCCCCAGGGTCCTCACAGATACGCAGTATTTT; CDR3 protein: CASSPRVLTDTQYF
clone size: once; D gene: .; V gene: TRBV11-3; J gene: TRBJ2-5; CDR3 DNA: TGTGCCAGCAGCTTTCTAGCGACCCAAGAGACCCAGTACTTC; CDR3 protein: CASSFLATQETQYF
clone size: .; D gene: .; V gene: TRBV6-5; J gene: TRBJ1-2; CDR3 DNA: TGTGCCTCACAAGCGGGAGGGAGTGGCTACACCTTC; CDR3 protein: CASQAGGSGYTF
clone size: .; D gene: TRBD2; V gene: TRBV9; J gene: TRBJ2-5; CDR3 DNA: TGTGCCAGCAGCCATAGCGGGAGTGATCGAGAGACCCAGTACTTC; CDR3 protein: CASSHSGSDRETQYF
clone size: .; D gene: TRBD2; V gene: TRBV9; J gene: TRBJ2-7; CDR3 DNA: TGTGCCAGCAGCGTAGGTGGTCGGACTAGCGGCTACGAGCAGTACTTC; CDR3 protein: CASSVGGRTSGYEQYF
clone size: few; D gene: TRBD1; V gene: TRBV7-8; J gene: TRBJ1-1; CDR3 DNA: TGTGCCAGCAGCCTTCAGGGGGGCACTGAAGCTTTCTTT; CDR3 protein: CASSLQGGTEAFF
clone size: .; D gene: .; V gene: TRBV2; J gene: TRBJ1-2; CDR3 DNA: TGTGCCAGCACCGAACTGAGTTATGGCTACACCTTC; CDR3 protein: CASTELSYGYTF
clone size: .; D gene: .; V gene: TRBV7-9; J gene: TRBJ2-7; CDR3 DNA: TGTGCCAGCAGCCCAGCCTACGAGCAGTACTTC; CDR3 protein: CASSPAYEQYF
clone size: .; D gene: .; V gene: TRBV7-3; J gene: TRBJ1-2; CDR3 DNA: TGTGCCAGCAGTCCAGAGGGCACGCATAACGGCTACACCTTC; CDR3 protein: CASSPEGTHNGYTF
clone size: .; D gene: TRBD2; V gene: TRBV9; J gene: TRBJ2-2; CDR3 DNA: TGTGCCAGCAGCAACGGGACTAGCGGTCGAACCGGGGAGCTGTTTTTT; CDR3 protein: CASSNGTSGRTGELFF
clone size: .; D gene: TRBD1; V gene: TRBV6-5; J gene: TRBJ2-3; CDR3 DNA: TGTGCCAGCAGTTATACCGGGACAGGGGGCGCAGATACGCAGTATTTT; CDR3 protein: CASSYTGTGGADTQYF
clone size: .; D gene: .; V gene: TRBV9; J gene: TRBJ1-2; CDR3 DNA: TGTGCCAGCAGCGATAGGCGGGGTCTGAAGGAAGGCTACACCTTC; CDR3 protein: CASSDRRGLKEGYTF